This T cell receptor beta chain was found in a study of shared clonotypes between healthy human individuals. Study background: Donors consisted of a couple of women and a few men between 18 and 49. Donors had three CD4 naive, three CD4 memory, two CD8 naive and one CD8 memory plate apiece.

Whole-study results and caveats: Donors were few, which limited the genetic and exposure-history diversity represented.

TCRdb's copy holds only in-frame clones and misses some; the assay was immunoSEQ multiplex PCR. Of approximately 720,000 clones listed, 72% were seen once; the top ten hold approximately 1.8%. CDR1 is LNHDA, CDR2 SQIVND, per germline (reference sequence). The CDR3 has 16 amino acids. J gave up 5 bases and V 3 bases, and 11 bases lay outside the gene matches. In regard to this clone: What it binds is unknown.

CD4+ cells yielded CD45RA+ naive and CD45RA-negative memory subsets. The source is a woman in her twenties or thirties in good health. The chain carries TRBV19 and TRBJ2-3; 7 bases match TRBD2. The material sequenced was memory CD4+ T cells sorted from blood. Indicated subset: CD45RA-negative fraction. The CDR3: CASSIPEGGRRDTQYF. DNA of the CDR3: TGTGCCAGTAGTATCCCCGAGGGCGGGAGAAGAGATACGCAGTATTTT.